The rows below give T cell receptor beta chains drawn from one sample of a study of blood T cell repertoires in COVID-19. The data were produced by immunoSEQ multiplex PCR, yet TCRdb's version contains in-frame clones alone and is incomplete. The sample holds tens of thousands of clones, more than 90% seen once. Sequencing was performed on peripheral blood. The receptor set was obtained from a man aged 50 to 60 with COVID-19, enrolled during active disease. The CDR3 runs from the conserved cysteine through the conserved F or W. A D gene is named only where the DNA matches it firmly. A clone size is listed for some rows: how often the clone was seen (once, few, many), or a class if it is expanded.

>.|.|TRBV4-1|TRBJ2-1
TGCGCCAGCAGCCGGATGACTAGCAATGAGCAGTTCTTC
CASSRMTSNEQFF
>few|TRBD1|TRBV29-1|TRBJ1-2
TGCAGCGTTGAAGATTGGGTCGGACAGGGGTTCGAGGGCTACACCTTC
CSVEDWVGQGFEGYTF
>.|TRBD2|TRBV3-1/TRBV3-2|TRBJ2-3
TGTGCCAGCAGCCAAGGATCGGTGGGACTAGCGGGAGATACGCAGTATTTT
CASSQGSVGLAGDTQYF
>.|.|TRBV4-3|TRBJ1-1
TGCGCCAGCAGCCTAGCCGGCGGAGTCTCGAATTCGGACATGAACACTGAAGCTTTCTTT
CASSLAGGVSNSDMNTEAFF
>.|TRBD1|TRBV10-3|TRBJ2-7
TGTGCCATCAGACCTACAGGGGCCGAAACCTACGAGCAGTACTTC
CAIRPTGAETYEQYF
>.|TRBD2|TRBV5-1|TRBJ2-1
TGCGCCAGCAGCTTGGAGGGACTAGCAGGAAATGAGCAGTTCTTC
CASSLEGLAGNEQFF
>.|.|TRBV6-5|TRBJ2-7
TGTGCCAGCAGTAGGGGCAAGGGCCACGAGCAGTACTTC
CASSRGKGHEQYF
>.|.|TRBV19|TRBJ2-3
TGTGCCAGTAGGCTAGAGCCGGTGTCAGATACGCAGTATTTT
CASRLEPVSDTQYF
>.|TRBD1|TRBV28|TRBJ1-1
TGTGCCAGCAGTTTACTGGGACAGACCACTGAAGCTTTCTTT
CASSLLGQTTEAFF
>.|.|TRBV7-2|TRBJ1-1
TGTGCCAGCAGCTTATTGGGCAGGGGTACTGAAGCTTTCTTT
CASSLLGRGTEAFF
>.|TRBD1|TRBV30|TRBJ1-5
TGTGCCTGGAGTCCGTACCACGGGACAGTGCTGGCGCGAAGTCAGCCCCAGCATTTT
CAWSPYHGTVLARSQPQHF
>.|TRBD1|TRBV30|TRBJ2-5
TGTGCCTGGAGTGGGGGACAGGGGGCTAAAGAGACCCAGTACTTC
CAWSGGQGAKETQYF
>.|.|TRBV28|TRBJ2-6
TGTGCCAGCAGTTTGGGGCATCAAGGGTTGACTTTC
CASSLGHQGLTF
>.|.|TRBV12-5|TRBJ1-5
TGTGCTAGTGGTAGGGGGAATCAGCCCCAGCATTTT
CASGRGNQPQHF
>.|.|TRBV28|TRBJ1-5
TGTGCCAGCAGTTTTGGAAGGAGGGGAAGTCAGCCCCAGCATTTT
CASSFGRRGSQPQHF
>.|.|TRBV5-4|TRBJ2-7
TGTGCCAGCAGTGGCAGGGACGAGCAGTACTTC
CASSGRDEQYF
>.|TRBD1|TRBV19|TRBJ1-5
TGTGCCAGTACTCGACAGGGGGGGGATCAGCCCCAGCATTTT
CASTRQGGDQPQHF
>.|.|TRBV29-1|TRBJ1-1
TGCAGCGCAACCGCAGGGGCGAACACTGAAGCTTTCTTT
CSATAGANTEAFF
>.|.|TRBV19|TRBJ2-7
TGTGCCAGCCAGCGAGGGATGGACTCCTACGAGCAGTACTTC
CASQRGMDSYEQYF
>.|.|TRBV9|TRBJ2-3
TGTGCCAGCAGCCCAGCCAGCGGGTGGAGCACAGATACGCAGTATTTT
CASSPASGWSTDTQYF
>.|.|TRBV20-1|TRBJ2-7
TGCAGTGTAAGGCCGGGCTACGAGCAGTACTTC
CSVRPGYEQYF
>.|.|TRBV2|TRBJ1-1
TGTGCCAGCAGAATAATCAGGGAGGGGAACACTGAAGCTTTCTTT
CASRIIREGNTEAFF
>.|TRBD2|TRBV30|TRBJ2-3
TGTGCCTGGATCGGCGGGAGGGCCTATCCTACGCAGTATTTT
CAWIGGRAYPTQYF
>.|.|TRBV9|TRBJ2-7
TGTGCCAGCAGCGTAGGGCAGGTCGGCTACGAGCAGTACTTC
CASSVGQVGYEQYF
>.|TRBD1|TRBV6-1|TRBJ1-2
TGTGCCAGCAGGGAAGACAGGGACTATGGCTACACCTTC
CASREDRDYGYTF
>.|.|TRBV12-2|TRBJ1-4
TGTGCAAGTCGCTTAGCGCTTGGGAGATATGAAAAACTGTTTTTT
CASRLALGRYEKLFF
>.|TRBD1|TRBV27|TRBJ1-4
TGTGCCAGCAGTATCCGACAGGGTAATGAAAAACTGTTTTTT
CASSIRQGNEKLFF